Below, 14 T cell receptor beta chains from the same sample are listed, as sequenced in a study of blood T cell repertoires in COVID-19. TCRdb keeps only in-frame clones here, not all; method: immunoSEQ multiplex PCR. This sample has 44,000 or so clones, with 84% found just once. The sample comprised peripheral blood. The source of these receptors is a man aged 50 to 59 with active COVID-19.

The chain combines TRBV18 with TRBJ1-1, with D maybe TRBD1 (6 bases). This CDR3 is built from 12 residues. The V gene's germline CDR1 is KGHSH and CDR2 LQKENI. Trimming took 4 bases from V and 7 from J, leaving 10 bases between them. CDR3 bases: TGTGCCAGCTCACGACAGGCGAATGAAGCTTTCTTT. Encoded protein: CASSRQANEAFF.

This clone was found once. This chain joins TRBV6-5 and TRBJ2-3; D is perhaps TRBD1 (6 bases). The length of the CDR3 is 15 residues. V was pared by 6 bases and J by 3 bases, with 16 bases between. Looked up from germline, CDR1 is MNHEY and CDR2 is SVGAGI. The CDR3 coding sequence is TGTGCCAGCAGCGTACAGGGAGTTAGTACAGATACGCAGTATTTT. Translation: CASSVQGVSTDTQYF.

The CDR3 sequence: CATSDRTSGGRTQYF. Written as DNA, the CDR3 is TGTGCCACCAGTGACCGGACTAGCGGGGGTCGAACGCAGTATTTT. J is TRBJ2-3 and V is TRBV24-1; 13 positions match TRBD2. Germline lookup yields CDR1 KGHDR and CDR2 SFDVKD. The CDR3 runs to 15 residues. Trimming cost V 4 bases and J 9 bases; bases outside gene matches: 6.

The chain uses TRBV2 and TRBJ1-4; D is possibly TRBD1 (5 bases). Trimming cost V 4 bases and J 7 bases, with 22 bases left between them. The CDR3 extends over 17 amino acids. Germline-derived CDR1 and CDR2 are SNHLY and FYNNEI. CDR3 protein: CASSGQFFMAIGEKLFF. The CDR3 nucleotides read TGTGCCAGCAGTGGACAGTTCTTTATGGCTATAGGTGAAAAACTGTTTTTT.

V gene TRBV19 combines with J gene TRBJ1-5; D ambiguous. V was shortened by 6 bases and J by 5 bases, with 26 bases between the two germline ends. Looked up from germline, CDR1 is LNHDA and CDR2 is SQIVND (reference sequence). This CDR3 region has 18 residues. In nucleotides, the CDR3 is TGTGCCAGTAGCCAAAATAAGTTACCCCTTGAGGGAGATCAGCCCCAGCATTTT. This translates into CASSQNKLPLEGDQPQHF.

This clone was counted a few times. The chain links TRBV5-4 to TRBJ2-7, with D maybe TRBD2 (6 bases). Germline-derived CDR1 and CDR2 are SGHNT and YYREEE (reference sequence). Trimming took 2 bases from V and 13 from J, leaving 13 bases between them. This CDR3 has 11 amino acids. The CDR3 DNA reads as TGTGCCAGCAGCTTATCGGGAGTCGAATACTTC. This codes for CASSLSGVEYF.

The chain recombines TRBV7-9 with TRBJ1-5; a possible D gene is TRBD1 (5 bases). The V gene's germline CDR1 is SEHNR and CDR2 FQNEAQ (reference sequence). V was pared by 5 bases and J by 6 bases, with 14 bases between. The CDR3 covers 14 residues. The CDR3 here is CASSLGGASQPQHF. CDR3 nucleotides: TGTGCCAGCAGCCTGGGAGGGGCGAGTCAGCCCCAGCATTTT.

This chain uses TRBV5-1 with TRBJ2-4, with 11 bases aligning to TRBD1. Looked up from germline, CDR1 is SGHRS and CDR2 is YFSETQ. J gave up 8 bases and V 5 bases, and 6 bases lay outside the gene matches. The CDR3 runs to 14 residues. The CDR3 loop reads CASRYGTGGDIQYF. The CDR3 bases are TGCGCCAGCAGATACGGGACAGGGGGAGACATTCAGTACTTC.

V usage is TRBV9 and J usage is TRBJ2-7; 8 bases map to TRBD1. The CDR3 runs 13 residues. The V gene end was trimmed by 4 bases and the J gene end by 4 bases; junction bases not matched to a gene: 4. The germline V gene has CDR1 SGDLS and CDR2 YYNGEE. The CDR3 loop reads CASSPGTGYEQYF. CDR3 DNA: TGTGCCAGCAGCCCCGGGACAGGATACGAGCAGTACTTC.

The rearrangement uses TRBV19 and TRBJ1-5, with 9 bases that match TRBD1. Germline V gene sequence: CDR1 LNHDA, CDR2 SQIVND (reference sequence). The CDR3 loop spans 14 amino acids. Trimming took 7 bases from V and 7 from J; bases not matched to a gene: 8. DNA of the CDR3: TGTGCCAGTACCCCGGGACAGGGTGGCCAGCCCCAGCATTTT. It is translated as CASTPGQGGQPQHF.

The chain has TRBV2 and TRBJ2-7; the D gene is possibly TRBD1 (6 bases). The CDR3 loop spans 14 amino acids. Germline CDR1 and CDR2: SNHLY and FYNNEI. The ends were cut back, 10 bases at V and 1 base at J, with 17 bases in the middle. DNA for the CDR3: TGTGCCACTGGGGGCCAGGGGTTTTCCTACGAGCAGTACTTC. It is translated as CATGGQGFSYEQYF.

The chain links TRBV7-9 to TRBJ2-6; D is perhaps TRBD1 (6 bases). The CDR3 spans 17 residues. CDR1 and CDR2 from the germline V gene are SEHNR and FQNEAQ (reference sequence). The ends were cut back, 0 bases at V and 2 bases at J, with 11 bases in the middle. This CDR3 reads CASSLAQGLTGANVLTF. CDR3 nucleotide sequence: TGTGCCAGCAGCTTAGCTCAGGGGCTCACTGGGGCCAACGTCCTGACTTTC.

This sequence joins TRBV5-4 and TRBJ1-1; D is undetermined. Germline V CDR1 and CDR2: SGHNT, YYREEE (reference sequence). Trimming removed 1 base from V and 5 bases from J, with 12 bases in between. This CDR3 is built from 14 residues. For the CDR3, the DNA is TGTGCCAGCAGCTTGAGTGCGGGGTGGACTGAAGCTTTCTTT. It is translated as CASSLSAGWTEAFF.

DNA of the CDR3: TGCAGCTTCCGGACAGGGAAAAAAGAGACCCAGTACTTC. It codes for CSFRTGKKETQYF. The V call is TRBV29-1, the J call TRBJ2-5; 8 bases map to TRBD1. Trimming cost V 8 bases and J 3 bases; bases outside gene matches: 8. This CDR3 contains 13 residues. CDR1 SQVTM and CDR2 ANQGSEA come from the germline V gene.